The next 26 T cell receptor beta chains were all read from a single sample in a study of cytomegalovirus exposure and HLA in healthy donors. The PCR was carried out with 60 Vbeta primers and 13 Jbeta primers. The repertoire was sequenced with immunoSEQ multiplex PCR; TCRdb's copy has only in-frame clones and lacks some. The sample yields 170,000 or so clones, about 80% seen once. The sequencing input was PBMCs. These receptor sequences come from a young man in good health and CMV-seropositive.

The DNA of the CDR3 is TGTGCCAGCAGCTTAGAGTCCCAGAACTATGGCTACACCTTC. This translates into CASSLESQNYGYTF. V and J are TRBV7-2 and TRBJ1-2; D is unclear. CDR1 is SGHTA, CDR2 FQGNSA, per germline. The CDR3 runs 14 residues. The V end lost 1 base, the J end lost 2 bases, and 8 bases lay between the germline ends.

The chain is built from TRBV9 and TRBJ1-1; maybe TRBD1 (5 bases). Germline CDR1 SGDLS, CDR2 YYNGEE. Trimming removed 0 bases at V and 0 bases at J, with 9 bases between. The CDR3 is made up of 15 amino acids. The CDR3 sequence is CASSVVDSMNTEAFF. DNA of the CDR3: TGTGCCAGCAGCGTAGTTGACAGCATGAACACTGAAGCTTTCTTT. The complete variable domain, with remaining parts taken from reference TRBV9 and TRBJ1-1, reads DSGVTQTPKHLITATGQRVTLRCSPRSGDLSVYWYQQSLDQGLQFLIQYYNGEERAKGNILERFSAQQFPDLHSELNLSSLELGDSALYFCASSVVDSMNTEAFFGQGTRLTVV.

The chain recombines TRBV6-4 with TRBJ2-3; 7 bases fit TRBD2. Germline assignment: CDR1 MRHNA and CDR2 SNTAGT. The CDR3 is made up of 15 amino acids. The junction had 2 bases not matched to a gene; V was cut back by 2 bases and J by 0 bases. For the CDR3, the DNA is TGTGCCAGCAGTGACGGGAGGGCTAGCACAGATACGCAGTATTTT. Translating it yields CASSDGRASTDTQYF.

In its sample, this clone was seen once. The rearrangement joins TRBV19 to TRBJ1-3; the D gene is possibly TRBD1 (5 bases). Between the trimmed V and J ends, which lost 3 bases and 8 bases, there was a span of 14 bases. The CDR3 has 14 residues. Germline loops: CDR1 LNHDA, CDR2 SQIVND (reference sequence). Here the CDR3 reads CASSIRRAADTIYF. CDR3 coding DNA: TGTGCCAGTAGTATTCGCAGGGCGGCGGACACCATATATTTT. Complete variable domain (other parts from reference TRBV19 and TRBJ1-3): DGGITQSPKYLFRKEGQNVTLSCEQNLNHDAMYWYRQDPGQGLRLIYYSQIVNDFQKGDIAEGYSVSREKKESFPLTVTSAQKNPTAFYLCASSIRRAADTIYFGEGSWLTVV.

CDR3 bases: TGTGCCAGCTCACCGAATACAGGGATGGCTGAAGCTTTCTTT. Translation gives CASSPNTGMAEAFF. The V call is TRBV18, the J call TRBJ1-1; TRBD1 might be the D (6 bases). CDR1 and CDR2 (germline): KGHSH, LQKENI. V lost 3 bases and J 6 bases, leaving 14 bases between the germline ends. CDR3 length: 14 amino acids.

The CDR3 DNA reads as TGTGCCAGCAGTTACTTTCAGGATGCTCAGCCCCAGCATTTT. This gives the protein CASSYFQDAQPQHF. V and J are TRBV6-7 and TRBJ1-5; no clear D. TRBV6-7 is assigned to the ORF class and has an uncertain function. Trimming took off 1 base at V and 6 bases at J, with 10 bases between the two ends. This CDR3 is built from 14 residues.

CDR3 sequence (DNA): TGTGCCAGCAGCTTGACAGTCACCGGGGAGCTGTTTTTT. It is translated as CASSLTVTGELFF. The chain has TRBV5-4 and TRBJ2-2; D gene uncertain. Trimming cost V 1 base and J 4 bases, with 5 bases left between them. The CDR3 consists of 13 residues. Germline CDR1 is SGHNT and CDR2 is YYREEE (reference sequence).

The CDR3 reads CASSLGPEETQYF. In DNA form, the CDR3 reads TGTGCCAGCAGCTTGGGGCCGGAAGAGACCCAGTACTTC. The chain joins TRBV7-9 to TRBJ2-5; weak D call: TRBD1 (5 bases). Trimming took 3 bases from V and 3 from J, leaving 8 bases between them. CDR3 length equals 13 residues. CDR1 SEHNR and CDR2 FQNEAQ come from the germline V gene (reference sequence).

The gene calls are TRBV2 and TRBJ2-7, with TRBD1 as a possible D gene (6 bases). CDR3 length equals 13 residues. Germline V gives CDR1 SNHLY, CDR2 FYNNEI. The germline V and J ends were trimmed by 10 bases and 5 bases, with 18 bases remaining between them. The CDR3 protein is CANPTGDLNEQYF. The DNA of the CDR3 is TGTGCCAACCCGACAGGAGACCTAAACGAGCAGTACTTC.

The chain uses TRBV10-3 and TRBJ2-2; 9 nucleotides match TRBD1. The J segment lost 5 bases and the V segment lost 0 bases, leaving 4 bases of the junction unmatched. Germline values: CDR1 ENHRY, CDR2 SYGVKD. The CDR3 contains 16 residues. The CDR3 loop reads CAISESLGTGTGELFF. In DNA, the CDR3 is TGTGCCATCAGTGAGTCGCTAGGGACAGGGACCGGGGAGCTGTTTTTT.

For this clone: One junction end does not reproduce the germline sequence, and a read error may be involved. V gene TRBV15 combines with J gene TRBJ1-1, with no clear D. Germline loops: CDR1 LNHNV, CDR2 YYDKDF (reference sequence). CDR3 size: 16 residues. The CDR3 spells CAASRDVGRMNTEAFF. DNA for the CDR3: TGTGCCGCCAGCAGAGATGTTGGCAGAATGAACACTGAAGCTTTCTTT.

This rearrangement joins TRBV7-2 to TRBJ2-7, with a possible D match to TRBD2 (6 bases). Germline lookup yields CDR1 SGHTA and CDR2 FQGNSA. V lost 0 bases and J 5 bases, leaving 8 bases between the germline ends. The CDR3 runs 13 residues. CDR3: CASSLAREDEQYF. As DNA, the CDR3 is TGTGCCAGCAGCTTAGCGAGGGAGGACGAGCAGTACTTC.

This clone showed up just a few times. The chain links TRBV5-4 to TRBJ1-1; 7 positions agree with TRBD1. The J segment lost 2 bases and the V segment lost 3 bases, leaving 4 bases of the junction unmatched. The CDR3 loop spans 14 amino acids. The germline V gene has CDR1 SGHNT and CDR2 YYREEE (reference sequence). The CDR3 loop reads CASSSNRGNTEAFF. The CDR3 DNA is TGTGCCAGCAGCTCGAACAGGGGAAACACTGAAGCTTTCTTT.

The chain recombines TRBV5-4 with TRBJ2-5; D is perhaps TRBD1 (5 bases). The CDR3 is 15 residues long. Germline CDR1 is SGHNT and CDR2 is YYREEE (reference sequence). V was cut by 3 bases and J by 1 base, with 13 bases left in between. CDR3: CASSSLQGPQETQYF. CDR3 nucleotides: TGTGCCAGCAGCTCCCTCCAGGGCCCCCAAGAGACCCAGTACTTC.

This chain uses TRBV23-1 with TRBJ2-2, with TRBD1 as a possible D gene (5 bases). TRBV23-1 is reported as an ORF; its role is uncertain. Trimming removed 2 bases at V and 4 bases at J, with 14 bases between. The CDR3 has 16 residues. Here the CDR3 DNA reads TGCGCCAGCAGTCAAATTCAGACAGCTTGCACCGGGGAGCTGTTTTTT. Encoded protein: CASSQIQTACTGELFF.

V is TRBV15 and J is TRBJ2-7; TRBD1 is a possible D gene (6 bases). The CDR3 loop spans 13 amino acids. The V end was cut by 4 bases, the J end by 2 bases, with 9 bases between. Germline values: CDR1 LNHNV, CDR2 YYDKDF (reference sequence). The CDR3 nucleotides read TGTGCCACCAGCAAAGGACAGACCTACGAGCAGTACTTC. This sequence encodes CATSKGQTYEQYF. The full variable domain, rest sourced from reference TRBV15 and TRBJ2-7, is DAMVIQNPRYQVTQFGKPVTLSCSQTLNHNVMYWYQQKSSQAPKLLFHYYDKDFNNEADTPDNFQSRRPNTSFCFLDIRSPGLGDTAMYLCATSKGQTYEQYFGPGTRLTVT.

This chain links TRBV6-5 with TRBJ2-5; D perhaps matches TRBD2 (6 bases). The germline V and J ends were trimmed by 2 bases and 2 bases, with 9 bases remaining between them. Looked up from germline, CDR1 is MNHEY and CDR2 is SVGAGI. This CDR3 region has 14 residues. Written as DNA, the CDR3 is TGTGCCAGCAGTTACGTGGGGACTCAAGAGACCCAGTACTTC. It encodes CASSYVGTQETQYF.

This clone was recorded only once. The chain carries TRBV2 and TRBJ2-2; 8 bases align to TRBD2. The germline CDR1 and CDR2 sequences are SNHLY and FYNNEI. J lost 6 bases, V lost 4 bases, and 10 bases had no gene match. This CDR3 contains 16 residues. CDR3: CASSVLHGTSAGELFF. DNA of the CDR3: TGTGCCAGCAGTGTCTTACATGGGACTAGTGCCGGGGAGCTGTTTTTT.

This chain connects TRBV25-1 to TRBJ2-7; D may be TRBD2 (5 bases). V lost 6 bases and J lost 7, with 19 bases in between. The CDR3 has 14 residues. The germline CDR1 and CDR2 sequences are MGHDK and SYGVNS. CDR3 amino acids: CASSYRAPTGEQYF. CDR3 in DNA: TGTGCCAGCAGCTACCGGGCCCCTACGGGGGAGCAGTACTTC.

This clone showed up just once. The chain combines TRBV27 with TRBJ1-5, with D tentatively TRBD1 (5 bases). The CDR3 contains 13 residues. V was shortened by 4 bases and J by 7 bases, with 11 bases between the two germline ends. Germline CDR1 reads MNHEY; CDR2 reads SMNVEV (reference sequence). The CDR3 sequence: CASSSNTGQPQHF. The DNA of the CDR3 is TGTGCCAGCAGTTCAAACACAGGCCAGCCCCAGCATTTT.

This clone occurred once. The rearrangement joins TRBV6-1 to TRBJ1-2; D perhaps matches TRBD1 (6 bases). Germline-derived CDR1 and CDR2 are MNHNS and SASEGT. V shed 0 bases and J shed 6 bases, with 11 bases lying between them. The CDR3 covers 14 residues. CDR3 loop: CASSEAGGLHGYTF. The CDR3 nucleotides read TGTGCCAGCAGTGAAGCGGGGGGGCTGCATGGCTACACCTTC.

Details on this clone: Other DNA sequences in the sample encode the same CDR3. This chain uses TRBV27 with TRBJ2-7; 11 positions agree with TRBD2. This CDR3 spans 15 amino acids. Looked up from germline, CDR1 is MNHEY and CDR2 is SMNVEV (reference sequence). V trimming: 2 bases; J trimming: 4 bases; junction bases outside the gene matches: 4. CDR3 DNA: TGTGCCAGCAGTTTAGGGACTAGCGGATCGTACGAGCAGTACTTC. Its translation: CASSLGTSGSYEQYF.

The V and J genes are TRBV7-2 and TRBJ2-2; D remains unclear. Looked up from germline, CDR1 is SGHTA and CDR2 is FQGNSA. V lost 5 bases and J lost 6, with 13 bases in between. The CDR3 has 14 residues. CDR3 sequence: CASSLDPAAGELFF. The CDR3 region has the DNA TGTGCCAGCAGCCTCGATCCCGCAGCCGGGGAGCTGTTTTTT.

CDR3 in amino acids: CASSKGTSGNTQYF. DNA for the CDR3: TGTGCCAGCAGCAAAGGGACTAGCGGGAATACGCAGTATTTT. This rearrangement joins TRBV11-2 to TRBJ2-3; TRBD2 matches 13 bases. CDR3 length: 14 residues. The trim removed 5 bases at V and 7 bases at J, leaving 3 bases unmatched. The germline V gene encodes CDR1 SGHAT and CDR2 FQNNGV. Full variable domain (outside the CDR3, taken from reference TRBV11-2 and TRBJ2-3): EAGVAQSPRYKIIEKRQSVAFWCNPISGHATLYWYQQILGQGPKLLIQFQNNGVVDDSQLPKDRFSAERLKGVDSTLKIQPAKLEDSAVYLCASSKGTSGNTQYFGPGTRLTVL.

This clone is a singleton in its sample. This chain links TRBV25-1 with TRBJ2-7; 9 bases map to TRBD2. CDR3 length: 14 residues. V was clipped by 4 bases and J by 7 bases; unmatched bases: 8. CDR1 MGHDK and CDR2 SYGVNS come from the germline V gene. The DNA of the CDR3 is TGTGCCAGCAGTGTACCGCGGGAGGGAAGAGAGCAGTACTTC. Its translation: CASSVPREGREQYF.

This clone appeared a single time. This chain uses TRBV27 with TRBJ2-7, with TRBD2 as a possible D gene (5 bases). Trimming left V 2 bases short and J 3 bases short, with 8 bases between. The CDR3 totals 13 residues. The germline V gene encodes CDR1 MNHEY and CDR2 SMNVEV (reference sequence). CDR3 residues: CASSLTEDYEQYF. CDR3 coding DNA: TGTGCCAGCAGTTTAACGGAGGACTACGAGCAGTACTTC.